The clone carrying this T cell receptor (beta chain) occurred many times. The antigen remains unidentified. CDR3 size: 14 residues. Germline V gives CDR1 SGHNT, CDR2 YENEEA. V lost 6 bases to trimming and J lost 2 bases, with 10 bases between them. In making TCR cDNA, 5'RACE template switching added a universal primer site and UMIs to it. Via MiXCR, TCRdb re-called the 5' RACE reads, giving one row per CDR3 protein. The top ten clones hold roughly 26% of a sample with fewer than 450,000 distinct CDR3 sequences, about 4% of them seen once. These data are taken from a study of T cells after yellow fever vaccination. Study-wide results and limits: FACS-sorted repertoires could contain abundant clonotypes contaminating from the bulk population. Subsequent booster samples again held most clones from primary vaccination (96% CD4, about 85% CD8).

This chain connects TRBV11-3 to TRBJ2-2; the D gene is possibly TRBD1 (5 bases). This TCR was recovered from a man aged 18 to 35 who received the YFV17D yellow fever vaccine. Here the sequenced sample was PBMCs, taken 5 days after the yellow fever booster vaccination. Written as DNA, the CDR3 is TGTGCCAGCAGACACAGGAGTAACACCGGGGAGCTGTTTTTT. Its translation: CASRHRSNTGELFF.